This section outlines one T cell receptor beta chain sequence together with its context. Its antigen is as yet unknown. CDR3 size: 15 residues. The junction had 10 bases not matched to a gene; V was cut back by 4 bases and J by 4 bases. Germline V gene sequence: CDR1 SGHTA, CDR2 FQGNSA. This sample was included in a study of STAT5B mutations in CD4+ large granular lymphocyte leukemia. As handled by the study authors: The detection floor for productive clonotype frequency was 2.59 x 10-5. The assay was immunoSEQ multiplex PCR, and TCRdb's table has in-frame clones only and misses some. From that table come the V and J calls and clone size; the DNA was used to work out D and trimming. The sample lists about 45,000 clones; roughly 85% were seen once. Study-level points and caveats: 8/27 top patient clones versus 2/35 control clones were TRBV06-family. Main leukemic clonotypes were patient-specific, but about 26% appeared at low frequency elsewhere.

This rearrangement joins TRBV7-2 to TRBJ2-7, with 7 bases fitting TRBD1. The TCR comes from a human donor in good health. Sequences were obtained from CD4+ T cells from blood buffy coats. Here the CDR3 DNA reads TGTGCCAGCAGCTCCCCGGGACAGTTAGTATACGAGCAGTACTTC. It encodes CASSSPGQLVYEQYF.